The clone carrying this T cell receptor beta chain was recorded a few times. The target antigen is unknown. These data belong to a study of cytomegalovirus exposure and HLA in healthy donors. General observations from the study: According to the study, roughly 160 TCR beta chains were cytomegalovirus-associated.

Both 60 Vbeta primers and 13 Jbeta primers went into the PCR. Sequencing was performed with immunoSEQ multiplex PCR; in TCRdb, only in-frame clones are kept and a portion is missing. The sample has more than 75,000 clones, around 76% seen once. CDR1 is SGHRS and CDR2 is YFSETQ in the germline V gene. Trimming cost V 0 bases and J 0 bases, with 19 bases left between them. The CDR3 extends over 19 amino acids. The sequence was collected from a woman between 45 and 60 years old in good health and CMV-seropositive. The specimen was PBMCs. This chain connects TRBV5-1 to TRBJ1-3; a weak D match, TRBD1 (6 bases). The CDR3 reads CASSLVGVGRGYSGNTIYF. The CDR3 DNA reads as TGCGCCAGCAGCTTGGTTGGTGTGGGCAGGGGCTACTCTGGAAACACCATATATTTT.